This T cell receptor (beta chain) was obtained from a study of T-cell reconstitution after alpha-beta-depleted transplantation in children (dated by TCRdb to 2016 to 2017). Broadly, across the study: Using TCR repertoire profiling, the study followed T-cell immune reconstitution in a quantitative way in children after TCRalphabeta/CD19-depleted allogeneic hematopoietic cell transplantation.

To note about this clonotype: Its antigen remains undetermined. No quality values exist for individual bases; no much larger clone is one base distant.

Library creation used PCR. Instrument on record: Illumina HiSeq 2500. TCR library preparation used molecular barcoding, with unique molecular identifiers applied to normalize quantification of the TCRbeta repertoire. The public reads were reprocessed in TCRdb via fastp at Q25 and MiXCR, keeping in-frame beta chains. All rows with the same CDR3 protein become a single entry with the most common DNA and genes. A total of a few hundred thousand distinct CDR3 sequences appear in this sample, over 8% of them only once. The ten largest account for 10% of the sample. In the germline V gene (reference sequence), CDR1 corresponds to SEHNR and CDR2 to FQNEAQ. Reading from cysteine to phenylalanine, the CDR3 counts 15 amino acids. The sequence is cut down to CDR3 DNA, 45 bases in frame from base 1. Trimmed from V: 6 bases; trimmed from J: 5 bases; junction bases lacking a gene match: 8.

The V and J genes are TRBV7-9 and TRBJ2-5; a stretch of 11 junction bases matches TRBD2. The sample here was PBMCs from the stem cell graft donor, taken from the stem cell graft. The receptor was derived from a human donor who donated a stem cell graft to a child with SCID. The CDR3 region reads CASRPHSGGDETQYF. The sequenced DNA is TGTGCCAGCAGACCACATAGCGGGGGGGATGAGACCCAGTACTTC.